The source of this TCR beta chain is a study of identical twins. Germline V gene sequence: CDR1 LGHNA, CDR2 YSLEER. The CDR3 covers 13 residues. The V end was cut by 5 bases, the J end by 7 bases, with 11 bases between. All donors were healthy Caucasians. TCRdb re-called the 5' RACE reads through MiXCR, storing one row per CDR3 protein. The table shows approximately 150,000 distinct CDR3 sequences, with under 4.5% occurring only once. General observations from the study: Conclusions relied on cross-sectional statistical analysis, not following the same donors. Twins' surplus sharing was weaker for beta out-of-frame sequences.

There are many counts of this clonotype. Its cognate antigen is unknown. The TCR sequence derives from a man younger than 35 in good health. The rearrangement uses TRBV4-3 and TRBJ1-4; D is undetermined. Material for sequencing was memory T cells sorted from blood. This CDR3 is CASSTGIGEKLFF. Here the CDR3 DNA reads TGCGCCAGCAGCACCGGTATCGGTGAAAAACTGTTTTTT.